One and the same sample provided the 15 T cell receptor beta chains below, sequenced in a study of T cell responses to AZD1222 COVID-19 vaccine. TCRdb keeps only in-frame clones here, not all; method: immunoSEQ multiplex PCR. The sample consists of around 79,000 clones, around 89% of them appearing once. Sequenced material: peripheral blood, taken on day 0 of AZD1222 vaccination. These receptors were collected from an adult in good health.

The CDR3, as DNA: TGTGCCAGCAGCGCACCTATGGGTCATATATACAATGAGCAGTTCTTC. This codes for CASSAPMGHIYNEQFF. This sequence joins TRBV9 and TRBJ2-1; D remains unclear. In germline, CDR1 is SGDLS, CDR2 YYNGEE. Between the trimmed V and J ends, which lost 3 bases and 4 bases, there was a span of 17 bases. The CDR3 consists of 16 residues.

J is TRBJ2-3 and V is TRBV7-2; D is possibly TRBD1 (6 bases). CDR3 length: 16 amino acids. The germline gives CDR1 SGHTA, CDR2 FQGNSA. The V end was cut by 0 bases, the J end by 1 base, with 11 bases between. CDR3 nucleotide sequence: TGTGCCAGCAGCTTAGCGTCACCAGGGGGCACAGATACGCAGTATTTT. This gives the protein CASSLASPGGTDTQYF.

The rearrangement joins TRBV19 to TRBJ1-1, with D hard to call. Germline CDR1 reads LNHDA; CDR2 reads SQIVND (reference sequence). The germline V and J ends were trimmed by 5 bases and 1 base, with 8 bases remaining between them. The CDR3 length is 13 residues. DNA for the CDR3: TGTGCCAGTAGTGCGCAAAGGAACACTGAAGCTTTCTTT. Amino acids: CASSAQRNTEAFF.

This clone appeared a few times. The V call is TRBV19, the J call TRBJ2-2; no firm D call. Germline-derived CDR1 and CDR2 are LNHDA and SQIVND (reference sequence). V was pared by 6 bases and J by 6 bases, with 8 bases between. The CDR3 length is 12 residues. The CDR3 nucleotides read TGTGCCAGTAGCCCTAATGCCGGGGAGCTGTTTTTT. Amino acids: CASSPNAGELFF.

The gene calls are TRBV29-1 and TRBJ2-2, with D unclear. CDR3 length equals 14 residues. The V gene's germline CDR1 is SQVTM and CDR2 ANQGSEA. With 4 bases removed from V and 2 bases from J, the gap between germline ends came to 11 bases. The CDR3 DNA reads as TGCAGCGTTGTGGACGAAGCCAACACCGGGGAGCTGTTTTTT. Amino acids: CSVVDEANTGELFF.

V usage is TRBV18 and J usage is TRBJ1-1, with a weak D call TRBD1 (5 bases). CDR1 KGHSH and CDR2 LQKENI come from the germline V gene. Trimming pared 3 bases from V and 4 bases from J, leaving 15 bases between. The CDR3 loop spans 15 amino acids. The CDR3 sequence is CASSPLDTIGTEAFF. For the CDR3, the DNA is TGTGCCAGCTCACCTCTGGACACAATAGGCACTGAAGCTTTCTTT.

This rearrangement joins TRBV6-1 to TRBJ2-2; 11 positions match TRBD2. Germline V gene lookup returns CDR1 MNHNS and CDR2 SASEGT. With V trimmed by 4 bases and J by 7 bases, 11 bases remained unmatched. This CDR3 has 17 residues. The CDR3 nucleotides read TGTGCCAGCAGTGCAAAGACTAGCGGGGTCTTAGGCGGGGAGCTGTTTTTT. This gives the protein CASSAKTSGVLGGELFF.

V gene TRBV19 combines with J gene TRBJ2-1, with 8 bases fitting TRBD2. Germline V gives CDR1 LNHDA, CDR2 SQIVND (reference sequence). This CDR3 is 14 amino acids long. The V gene end was trimmed by 1 base and the J gene end by 7 bases; junction bases not matched to a gene: 3. CDR3 amino acids: CASSIAGGRNEQFF. CDR3 in DNA: TGTGCCAGTAGTATAGCGGGGGGGCGGAATGAGCAGTTCTTC.

The V call is TRBV19, the J call TRBJ2-7; D is unclear. Trimming pared 3 bases from V and 0 bases from J, leaving 9 bases between. Germline assignment: CDR1 LNHDA and CDR2 SQIVND (reference sequence). This CDR3 comprises 14 residues. The CDR3 nucleotides read TGTGCCAGTAGTATGGGTAGCAACTCCTACGAGCAGTACTTC. Translation gives CASSMGSNSYEQYF.

This chain links TRBV5-6 with TRBJ2-5; weak D call: TRBD1 (5 bases). Germline CDR1 and CDR2: SGHDT and YYEEEE. V dropped 1 base and J dropped 1 base, with 11 bases sitting between them. The CDR3 extends over 15 amino acids. CDR3 amino acids: CASSLTLTVQETQYF. The CDR3 bases are TGTGCCAGCAGCTTGACCTTGACAGTCCAAGAGACCCAGTACTTC.

This clone was counted between two and nine times. The V and J genes are TRBV5-5 and TRBJ2-7; no reliable D call. Trimming cost V 4 bases and J 0 bases, with 11 bases left between them. In germline, CDR1 is SGHKS, CDR2 YYEKEE (reference sequence). This CDR3 region has 14 residues. The CDR3 loop is CASSPRHRSYEQYF. CDR3 in DNA: TGTGCCAGCAGCCCTAGACACCGCTCCTACGAGCAGTACTTC.

The chain joins TRBV30 to TRBJ1-1; D is perhaps TRBD1 (5 bases). Trimming cost V 4 bases and J 8 bases, with 17 bases left between them. This CDR3 region has 13 residues. Germline values: CDR1 GTSNPN, CDR2 SVGIG (reference sequence). CDR3 region: CAWKGLNWYEAFF. CDR3 nucleotide sequence: TGTGCCTGGAAGGGGTTAAATTGGTACGAAGCTTTCTTT.

CDR3 amino acids: CAISLTGKEDQPQHF. The CDR3 DNA reads TGTGCCATCAGTTTGACAGGGAAGGAGGATCAGCCCCAGCATTTT. The J gene is TRBJ1-5, the V gene TRBV10-3, with 7 positions matching TRBD1. The CDR3 length is 15 residues. Germline CDR1 is ENHRY and CDR2 is SYGVKD. V trimming: 5 bases; J trimming: 5 bases; junction bases outside the gene matches: 9.

This clone was detected a few times. V and J are TRBV7-9 and TRBJ2-5, with D perhaps TRBD1 or TRBD2 (5 bases each). V was shortened by 0 bases and J by 4 bases, with 18 bases between the two germline ends. CDR1 and CDR2 from the germline V gene are SEHNR and FQNEAQ (reference sequence). The CDR3 spans 17 residues. The CDR3 protein is CASSLAGRGLQIETQYF. The CDR3 nucleotides read TGTGCCAGCAGCTTAGCCGGTCGGGGCCTCCAGATAGAGACCCAGTACTTC.

The CDR3 nucleotides read TGTGCCAGCAGCGTAGGGACAGCTGGCAATCAGCCCCAGCATTTT. As protein: CASSVGTAGNQPQHF. This chain links TRBV9 with TRBJ1-5, with D tentatively TRBD1 (6 bases). The V gene lost 0 bases and the J gene lost 2 bases, with 9 bases spanning the gap. The CDR3 sequence is 15 residues long. Per the germline V gene, CDR1 is SGDLS and CDR2 is YYNGEE.